This TCR beta chain came from a study of T and B cells in COVID-19 patients. For the study at large: Most recovered patients had mild to moderate COVID-19 treated as outpatients. Study outcomes and limitations: Patients with COVID-19 reportedly showed strongly skewed T cell receptor beta variable and joining gene usage. Of 2,331 TCR clusters found only in the recovered cohort, 25 to 35 had low generation probability.

BIOMED2 TRB-A/B primer pools were used in multiplex TRB PCR. TCRdb reprocessed the multiplex PCR reads via MiXCR and lists one record per CDR3 protein. The top ten hold over 1.5% of the sample, which has around 30,000 distinct CDR3 sequences, over 25% seen once. The CDR3 length is 13 residues. The V and J ends lost 7 bases and 6 bases, in that order; junction bases with no gene match: 8. The germline CDR1 and CDR2 sequences are SQVTM and ANQGSEA. Blood genomic DNA input for TRB amplification was about 250-500 ng. This clonotype showed up just a few times. What it binds is not known. Sequencing was done on a sample of blood. The receptor was isolated from a human donor who had recovered from COVID-19. V usage is TRBV29-1 and J usage is TRBJ1-5; TRBD1 matches 8 bases. The CDR3 here is CSGGQGRGQPQHF. As DNA, the CDR3 is TGCAGCGGAGGACAGGGCAGGGGTCAGCCCCAGCATTTT.